This TCR beta chain is from a study of regulatory T cells in long-lasting Graves disease. Study as a whole: In persistent Graves' disease, antithyroid drugs had been taken for over 5 years and TSH receptor antibodies stayed positive.

Time point indicated: persistent/refractory GD, antithyroid drugs over 5 years with positive TRAb. Construction of the TCR library relied on RNA isolated from PBMCs. Library construction for TCR beta used iRepertoire HTBI primers and Arm-PCR of CDR3 regions. In TCRdb, the multiplex PCR reads were re-called with MiXCR into one record per CDR3 protein. This sample carries over 250,000 distinct CDR3 sequences, 22% of them seen once, and the ten largest clones take 56%. The germline CDR1 and CDR2 sequences are SGDLS and YYNGEE. The CDR3 has 14 amino acids. Trimming pared 5 bases from V and 0 bases from J, leaving 12 bases between. Study findings and constraints: Among samples with persistent disease, TRBV28, TRBJ1-2 and TRBJ2-5 were favored. TCR diversity was lower in persistent than newly diagnosed Graves' disease. Persistent patients shared 2,741 public clonotypes among themselves. Newly diagnosed patients shared fewer, at under 1,000.

Ten or more counts support this clonotype. Its target is not known. The rearrangement uses TRBV9 and TRBJ2-7; either TRBD1 or TRBD2 may fit D (5 bases each). This TCR derives from a female donor with Graves disease. This specimen was peripheral blood mononuclear cells (PBMCs), taken when the disease was refractory, from a patient treated with antithyroid drugs. CDR3 sequence (DNA): TGTGCCAGCAGGTCGTCAGGGAGCTCCTACGAGCAGTACTTC. This translates into CASRSSGSSYEQYF.